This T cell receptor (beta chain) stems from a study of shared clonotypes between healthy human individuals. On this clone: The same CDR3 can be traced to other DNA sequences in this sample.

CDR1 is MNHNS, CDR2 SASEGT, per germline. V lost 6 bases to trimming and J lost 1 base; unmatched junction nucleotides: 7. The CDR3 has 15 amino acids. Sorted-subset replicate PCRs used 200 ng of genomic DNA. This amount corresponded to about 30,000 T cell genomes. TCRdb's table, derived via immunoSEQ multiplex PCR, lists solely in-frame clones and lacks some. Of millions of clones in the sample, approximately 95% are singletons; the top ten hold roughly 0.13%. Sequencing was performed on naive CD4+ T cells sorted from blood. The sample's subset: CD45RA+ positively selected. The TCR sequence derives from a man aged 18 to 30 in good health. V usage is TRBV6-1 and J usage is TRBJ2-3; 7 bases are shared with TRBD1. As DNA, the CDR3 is TGTGCCAGCAGCCTTGACAGGGTTGGCACAGATACGCAGTATTTT. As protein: CASSLDRVGTDTQYF.